The next 9 T cell receptor beta chains were all read from a single sample in a study of OX40 agonist ivuxolimab in advanced cancers. The method was the immunoSEQ multiplex PCR assay. TCRdb's version of the immuneACCESS table is confined to in-frame rearrangements and falls short of the full clone set. An unresolved V gene accounts for under half of the shortfall where checked; the remainder is of unknown origin. This sample gives 85,000 to 95,000 clones in total; 80% to 90% of them show up just once. The ten largest clonotypes hold under 0.35% of the sample. Sample: CD4+ or CD8+ T cells sorted from blood, taken in a trial of the OX40 agonist ivuxolimab. The receptors stem from an adult with an advanced solid tumor such as melanoma, head and neck, liver or kidney cancer.

This clone was seen only once. The genes are TRBV27 and TRBJ2-7; either TRBD1 or TRBD2 may supply D (5 bases each). Germline values: CDR1 MNHEY, CDR2 SMNVEV (reference sequence). The V end lost 3 bases, the J end lost 1 base, and 16 bases lay between the germline ends. CDR3 length equals 16 residues. The CDR3 sequence is CASSFTGTVMSYEQYF. CDR3 DNA sequence: TGTGCCAGCAGTTTCACCGGGACGGTTATGTCCTACGAGCAGTACTTC.

In regard to this clone: Other DNA sequences within the sample encode an identical CDR3. The chain combines TRBV30 with TRBJ1-1; 7 positions match TRBD1. V was clipped by 2 bases and J by 5 bases; unmatched bases: 2. The germline CDR1 and CDR2 sequences are GTSNPN and SVGIG (reference sequence). CDR3 length: 12 residues. CDR3 nucleotides: TGTGCCTGGAGTCGGGACAGTACTGAAGCTTTCTTT. Protein product: CAWSRDSTEAFF. The full variable domain, completed using reference TRBV30 and TRBJ1-1, is SQTIHQWPATLVQPVGSPLSLECTVEGTSNPNLYWYRQAAGRGLQLLFYSVGIGQISSEVPQNLSASRPQDRQFILSSKKLLLSDSGFYLCAWSRDSTEAFFGQGTRLTVV.

This clone was recorded only once. The CDR3 DNA follows: TGTGCCAGTAGTATGAGGACTGAAAATGAGCAGTTCTTC. This sequence encodes CASSMRTENEQFF. This chain links TRBV19 with TRBJ2-1; TRBD2 might be the D (5 bases). Germline-derived CDR1 and CDR2 are LNHDA and SQIVND (reference sequence). The CDR3 loop spans 13 amino acids. V shed 3 bases and J shed 7 bases, with 10 bases lying between them.

The rearrangement links TRBV29-1 to TRBJ1-2, with a tentative D call TRBD1 (6 bases). The ends were cut back, 4 bases at V and 3 bases at J, with 12 bases in the middle. This CDR3 is built from 13 residues. Germline-derived CDR1 and CDR2 are SQVTM and ANQGSEA. CDR3 sequence reads: CSVGTGNYYGYTF. The CDR3 region has the DNA TGCAGCGTTGGAACAGGGAATTACTATGGCTACACCTTC.

V usage is TRBV4-2 and J usage is TRBJ2-3; perhaps TRBD2 as D (6 bases). V was trimmed by 0 bases and J by 0 bases, leaving 16 bases between them. The CDR3 spans 18 residues. Germline loops: CDR1 LGHNA, CDR2 YNFKEQ. DNA of the CDR3: TGTGCCAGCAGCCAAGAAGTTTCGGGGGTTCATAGCACAGATACGCAGTATTTT. Translated, it gives CASSQEVSGVHSTDTQYF.

Here the CDR3 reads CASSVTASNQPQHF. The CDR3 DNA follows: TGTGCCAGTAGTGTTACAGCTAGCAATCAGCCCCAGCATTTT. The chain has TRBV19 and TRBJ1-5; D unclear. CDR3 length: 14 amino acids. The germline V gene encodes CDR1 LNHDA and CDR2 SQIVND (reference sequence). Trimming pared 5 bases from V and 0 bases from J, leaving 8 bases between.

This clone showed up just once. The V call is TRBV19, the J call TRBJ2-5; the D gene is possibly TRBD2 (6 bases). The V gene's germline CDR1 is LNHDA and CDR2 SQIVND (reference sequence). There are 13 residues in the CDR3. V dropped 5 bases and J dropped 2 bases, with 9 bases sitting between them. The CDR3 sequence: CASSYSGQETQYF. As DNA, the CDR3 is TGTGCCAGTAGTTATAGCGGTCAAGAGACCCAGTACTTC.

The chain links TRBV5-1 to TRBJ2-3; no definite D call. Germline V lookup: CDR1 SGHRS, CDR2 YFSETQ. V was clipped by 3 bases and J by 4 bases, with 9 bases between them. The CDR3 has 13 amino acids. In DNA form, the CDR3 reads TGCGCCAGCAGCTGGGGATCGGCAGATACGCAGTATTTT. Translated: CASSWGSADTQYF.

To note about this clone: Sequence at one end of the junction differs from germline and may be a read error. This chain uses TRBV11-2 with TRBJ1-2; tentatively, D is TRBD1 (6 bases). The CDR3 is made up of 11 amino acids. In germline, CDR1 is SGHAT, CDR2 FQNNGV. CDR3 DNA: TGTGCCAGCAGCCCAGGGGCCCTGCTCGCCTTC. It translates to CASSPGALLAF.